This entry lists 12 T cell receptor beta chains sequenced from one sample in a study of beta chain features in type 1 diabetes. No antigen has been assigned to these receptors. General study results and limits: There was a moderate but significant shortening of TCRB CDR3s in all four CD4+ subsets of Type 1 diabetes patients.

Sequencing targeted expressed TCRB transcripts, as all isolated RNA had been reverse transcribed. Clones were read by immunoSEQ multiplex PCR, and TCRdb kept only the in-frame ones, dropping some. The data contain about 340,000 clones, 13% of them seen just once; the ten biggest clones take up roughly 0.015%. Sequencing was done on a sample of naive CD4+ T cells from blood. Every receptor here comes from a woman under 30 with type 1 diabetes.

The chain employs TRBV6-6 and TRBJ2-5; 10 bases align to TRBD1. Germline CDR1 reads MNHNY; CDR2 reads SVGAGI (reference sequence). After removal of 2 bases from V and 4 bases from J, the junction contained 1 base not matched to a gene. The CDR3 is made up of 14 amino acids. The CDR3 reads CASSYGTGAETQYF. As DNA, the CDR3 is TGTGCCAGCAGTTACGGGACAGGGGCAGAGACCCAGTACTTC.

The genes are TRBV14 and TRBJ1-1; D not certain. Deletions cut 5 bases from V and 11 bases from J, with 18 bases between. Germline lookup yields CDR1 SGHDN and CDR2 FVKESK. The CDR3 spans 13 residues. In DNA, the CDR3 is TGTGCCAGCAGCTCAGGAGGCAGTGGAAGGGCTTTCTTT. Protein: CASSSGGSGRAFF.

CDR3 in amino acids: CASSFDRRYEQYF. CDR3 nucleotides: TGCGCCAGCAGCTTCGATAGAAGATACGAGCAGTACTTC. This chain connects TRBV5-1 to TRBJ2-7, with unresolved D. Germline loops: CDR1 SGHRS, CDR2 YFSETQ. The CDR3 totals 13 residues. Trimming removed 2 bases at V and 4 bases at J, with 10 bases between.

This clone was detected only a few times. V and J are TRBV5-4 and TRBJ2-5; 12 nucleotides align to TRBD2. V trimming: 2 bases; J trimming: 5 bases; junction bases outside the gene matches: 7. This CDR3 region has 16 residues. Looked up from germline, CDR1 is SGHNT and CDR2 is YYREEE (reference sequence). The CDR3 coding sequence is TGTGCCAGCAGCTTACGACTAGCGGGAGCCTTGGAGACCCAGTACTTC. Amino acid sequence: CASSLRLAGALETQYF.

This clone was seen more than once but under ten times. This CDR3 reads CASSEAGGGTQYF. The CDR3, as DNA: TGTGCCAGCAGTGAAGCGGGGGGTGGGACCCAGTACTTC. The V and J genes are TRBV2 and TRBJ2-5; D possibly corresponds to TRBD2 (6 bases). Germline loops: CDR1 SNHLY, CDR2 FYNNEI. V lost 0 bases and J lost 7, with 9 bases in between. The CDR3 is made up of 13 amino acids.

This sequence joins TRBV11-2 and TRBJ1-2; D not resolved. There are 14 residues in the CDR3. The germline gives CDR1 SGHAT, CDR2 FQNNGV. Trimming left V 0 bases short and J 6 bases short, with 11 bases between. The CDR3 region is CASSLEGRQDGYTF. The CDR3 DNA follows: TGTGCCAGCAGCTTAGAGGGTCGGCAGGATGGCTACACCTTC.

The rearrangement joins TRBV6-6 to TRBJ2-5, with D hard to call. V lost 5 bases and J lost 1, with 14 bases in between. CDR3 length: 15 amino acids. Germline V lookup: CDR1 MNHNY, CDR2 SVGAGI (reference sequence). The CDR3 spells CASSSRHLFQETQYF. The CDR3 DNA reads as TGTGCCAGCAGTAGCCGACACCTCTTCCAAGAGACCCAGTACTTC.

This CDR3 reads CSVVSWGTSGTSSYEQYF. CDR3 coding DNA: TGCAGCGTTGTTTCGTGGGGGACTAGCGGGACAAGCTCCTACGAGCAGTACTTC. The rearrangement links TRBV29-1 to TRBJ2-7; 13 positions agree with TRBD2. V was pared by 4 bases and J by 0 bases, with 12 bases of the junction left unmatched. Germline V gives CDR1 SQVTM, CDR2 ANQGSEA. The CDR3 totals 18 residues.

This clone was picked up a small number of times. V is TRBV5-1 and J is TRBJ2-1; D gene uncertain. The CDR3 runs 15 residues. Trimming took 0 bases from V and 2 from J, leaving 9 bases between them. Per the germline V gene, CDR1 is SGHRS and CDR2 is YFSETQ. The CDR3 nucleotides read TGCGCCAGCAGCTTGGTAGAGCGACCCTACAATGAGCAGTTCTTC. Encoded protein: CASSLVERPYNEQFF. Combining the CDR3 with reference TRBV5-1 and TRBJ2-1 gives the whole variable domain KAGVTQTPRYLIKTRGQQVTLSCSPISGHRSVSWYQQTPGQGLQFLFEYFSETQRNKGNFPGRFSGRQFSNSRSEMNVSTLELGDSALYLCASSLVERPYNEQFFGPGTRLTVL.

This clone turned up a few times. This rearrangement joins TRBV23-1 to TRBJ1-5, with D possibly matching TRBD1 (6 bases). TRBV23-1 is an ORF, and what it does is uncertain. The V gene lost 2 bases and the J gene lost 3 bases, with 20 bases spanning the gap. This CDR3 is 18 amino acids long. DNA for the CDR3: TGCGCCAGCAGTCAAGCCCCTCGACAGGACACGGCCAATCAGCCCCAGCATTTT. Translating it yields CASSQAPRQDTANQPQHF.

J is TRBJ2-3 and V is TRBV2; D not certain. The CDR3 has 11 residues. The germline gives CDR1 SNHLY, CDR2 FYNNEI. Trimming removed 5 bases at V and 2 bases at J, with 2 bases between. CDR3: CASSLTDTQYF. The DNA for the CDR3 is TGTGCCAGCAGTCTCACAGATACGCAGTATTTT.

The V and J genes are TRBV9 and TRBJ2-1; D is possibly TRBD1 (6 bases). Germline V gene sequence: CDR1 SGDLS, CDR2 YYNGEE. There are 14 residues in the CDR3. V was trimmed by 4 bases and J by 4 bases, leaving 12 bases between them. In nucleotides, the CDR3 is TGTGCCAGCAGCTCCGGGGACAAGTACAATGAGCAGTTCTTC. Translated: CASSSGDKYNEQFF.